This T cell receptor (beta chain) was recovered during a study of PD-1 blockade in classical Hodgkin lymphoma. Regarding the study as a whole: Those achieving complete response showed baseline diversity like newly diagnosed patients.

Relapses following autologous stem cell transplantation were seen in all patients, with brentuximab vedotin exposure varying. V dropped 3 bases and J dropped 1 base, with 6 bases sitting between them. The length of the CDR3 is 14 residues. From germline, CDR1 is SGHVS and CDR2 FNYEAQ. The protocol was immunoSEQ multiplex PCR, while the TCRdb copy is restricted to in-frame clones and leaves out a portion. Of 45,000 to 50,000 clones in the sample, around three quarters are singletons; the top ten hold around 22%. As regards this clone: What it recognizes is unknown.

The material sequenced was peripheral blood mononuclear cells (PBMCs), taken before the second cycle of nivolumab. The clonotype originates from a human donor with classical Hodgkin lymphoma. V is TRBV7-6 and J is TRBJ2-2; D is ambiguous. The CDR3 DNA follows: TGTGCCAGCAGCTTGACGCGGAACACCGGGGAGCTGTTTTTT. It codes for CASSLTRNTGELFF.